This T cell receptor (beta chain) was captured by sequencing in a study of cytomegalovirus exposure and HLA in healthy donors. Findings of the study overall: It was shown in a later analysis that HLA-associated TCR beta chains were more clonally expanded than other, equally common chains.

The CDR3 is made up of 15 amino acids. Per the germline V gene, CDR1 is SGDLS and CDR2 is YYNGEE. V shed 0 bases and J shed 0 bases, with 9 bases lying between them. Remarks on this clone: Its antigen is as yet unknown.

PCR was performed using 60 Vbeta and 13 Jbeta primers. The table came from immunoSEQ multiplex PCR; TCRdb's copy has only in-frame clones and leaves some out. The data show 100,000 to 150,000 clones, under 85% seen once. The clonotype originates from a male donor in good health and CMV-seropositive. The chain carries TRBV9 and TRBJ1-1; a weak D match, TRBD1 (6 bases). Sequencing was performed on PBMCs. The CDR3 is CASSVETGLNTEAFF. CDR3 nucleotide sequence: TGTGCCAGCAGCGTAGAGACAGGATTGAACACTGAAGCTTTCTTT.